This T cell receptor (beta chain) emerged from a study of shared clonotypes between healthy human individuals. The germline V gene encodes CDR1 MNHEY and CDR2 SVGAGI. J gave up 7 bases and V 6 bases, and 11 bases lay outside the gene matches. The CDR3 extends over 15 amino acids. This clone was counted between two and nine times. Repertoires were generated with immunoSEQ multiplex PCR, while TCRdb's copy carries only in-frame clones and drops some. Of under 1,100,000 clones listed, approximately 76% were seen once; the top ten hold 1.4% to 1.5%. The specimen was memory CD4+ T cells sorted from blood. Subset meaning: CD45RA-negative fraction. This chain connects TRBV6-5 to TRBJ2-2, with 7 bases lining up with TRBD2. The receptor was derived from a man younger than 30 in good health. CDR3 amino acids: CASRASRTSYGELFF. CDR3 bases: TGTGCCAGCAGGGCGTCGCGGACTAGTTACGGGGAGCTGTTTTTT.